The 5 T cell receptor beta chains given below trace back to one sample, sequenced in a study of blood T cell repertoires in COVID-19 (dated by TCRdb to 2020 to 2021). The library relied on the immunoSEQ multiplex PCR assay. TCRdb stores this immuneACCESS table with in-frame sequences only. Part of the clones is absent; in the studies checked, under half of the shortfall reflects unresolved V genes, and no reason is known for the rest. In this sample the table shows tens of thousands of clones, 85% to 90% of which occur a single time. The biggest ten clones account for 10% to 15% of the sample. Sequenced: peripheral blood. The receptors come from an elderly man with acute or convalescent COVID-19.

The chain's CDR3 is CASSHRRTGSLGGTEAFF. For the CDR3, the DNA is TGCGCCAGCAGTCACCGACGGACAGGCTCCCTTGGAGGCACTGAAGCTTTCTTT. This chain uses TRBV23-1 with TRBJ1-1; TRBD1 matches at 7 bases. Being an ORF, TRBV23-1 has a function that is uncertain. This CDR3 contains 18 residues. The V gene end was trimmed by 3 bases and the J gene end by 4 bases; junction bases not matched to a gene: 17.

This chain uses TRBV5-1 with TRBJ1-2; TRBD1 might be the D (5 bases). Germline lookup yields CDR1 SGHRS and CDR2 YFSETQ. V was trimmed by 1 base and J by 4 bases, leaving 11 bases between them. CDR3 size: 14 residues. The CDR3 sequence is CASSLTGGGYGYTF. As DNA, the CDR3 is TGCGCCAGCAGCTTGACAGGCGGGGGCTATGGCTACACCTTC.

The chain has TRBV5-1 and TRBJ1-2, with 8 bases fitting TRBD1. Germline CDR1 is SGHRS and CDR2 is YFSETQ. There are 13 residues in the CDR3. The V gene end was trimmed by 4 bases and the J gene end by 8 bases; junction bases not matched to a gene: 7. CDR3 loop: CASSPGTGEGYTF. DNA of the CDR3: TGCGCCAGCAGCCCAGGGACAGGAGAGGGCTACACCTTC.

This clone was picked up one time. J is TRBJ1-2 and V is TRBV5-1; 9 bases match TRBD1. Trimming removed 4 bases from V and 4 bases from J; junction bases left unmatched: 5. Germline assignment: CDR1 SGHRS and CDR2 YFSETQ. The length of the CDR3 is 14 residues. Here the CDR3 DNA reads TGCGCCAGCAGCCCCCAACAGGGGGCCTATGGCTACACCTTC. The encoded protein is CASSPQQGAYGYTF.

The V and J genes are TRBV29-1 and TRBJ1-4, with 8 bases matching TRBD1. Germline CDR1 is SQVTM and CDR2 is ANQGSEA. Germline trimming cut 6 bases from V and 4 bases from J; bases unmatched to any gene: 1. The CDR3 spans 12 residues. The CDR3 here is CSVGQVNEKLFF. The CDR3, as DNA: TGCAGCGTGGGACAGGTTAATGAAAAACTGTTTTTT.